Shown below are 22 T cell receptor beta chains from a single sample sequenced in a study of blood T cell repertoires in COVID-19. Method: immunoSEQ multiplex PCR; TCRdb's copy keeps in-frame clones and lacks some. This sample has roughly 190,000 clones, with around 80% found just once. Sequencing was done on a sample of peripheral blood. The receptors here all came from a woman aged 50 to 60 with acute or convalescent COVID-19.

The chain joins TRBV5-1 to TRBJ1-2; 11 positions match TRBD1. The V segment lost 2 bases and the J segment 6 bases; nucleotides outside the gene matches: 6. This CDR3 has 15 residues. From germline, CDR1 is SGHRS and CDR2 YFSETQ. The CDR3 nucleotides are TGCGCCAGCAGCTTCGACCGGGACAGGGGGAATGGCTACACCTTC. Translation: CASSFDRDRGNGYTF.

The gene calls are TRBV6-5 and TRBJ2-1; perhaps TRBD1 as D (5 bases). CDR1 is MNHEY and CDR2 is SVGAGI in the germline V gene. Trimming stripped 0 bases from V and 0 bases from J, with 9 bases between. The CDR3 totals 16 residues. The DNA of the CDR3 is TGTGCCAGCAGTTACTCCCAGGGCAGCTCCTACAATGAGCAGTTCTTC. Translating gives CASSYSQGSSYNEQFF.

This chain links TRBV5-4 with TRBJ2-3; 7 bases are shared with TRBD1. This CDR3 spans 16 amino acids. V trimming: 0 bases; J trimming: 3 bases; junction bases outside the gene matches: 7. From germline, CDR1 is SGHNT and CDR2 YYREEE (reference sequence). This CDR3 is CASSLVGQKETDTQYF. The CDR3 DNA reads TGTGCCAGCAGCTTGGTGGGACAGAAGGAGACAGATACGCAGTATTTT.

J is TRBJ2-7 and V is TRBV23-1; a possible D gene is TRBD2 (9 bases). TRBV23-1 is an ORF, and what it does is uncertain. The CDR3 is 22 residues long. The germline V and J ends were trimmed by 8 bases and 3 bases, with 41 bases remaining between them. Here the CDR3 DNA reads TGCGCCAGCCCTCAGGGACAGGCCGCCCATTCAACCCCCGGGACTAGCCGCTACGAGCAGTACTTC. It specifies CASPQGQAAHSTPGTSRYEQYF.

The chain is built from TRBV28 and TRBJ2-4; maybe TRBD2 (9 bases). This CDR3 contains 20 residues. With 5 bases removed from V and 0 bases from J, the gap between germline ends came to 26 bases. Germline CDR1 MDHEN, CDR2 SYDVKM. In nucleotides, the CDR3 is TGTGCCAGCAGTGATAGCCCGCAGGGGGCGGGGGGGAGAGCCAAAAACATTCAGTACTTC. It is translated as CASSDSPQGAGGRAKNIQYF.

CDR3 in amino acids: CASMSGGDADTQYF. In DNA, the CDR3 is TGCGCCAGCATGAGTGGGGGCGACGCAGATACGCAGTATTTT. The chain carries TRBV4-1 and TRBJ2-3, with D tentatively TRBD1 (6 bases). Germline V lookup: CDR1 MGHRA, CDR2 YSYEKL. The germline V and J ends were trimmed by 7 bases and 4 bases, with 15 bases remaining between them. The CDR3 consists of 14 residues.

This clone was detected only a few times. The chain links TRBV7-9 to TRBJ2-7, with D unresolved. V dropped 3 bases and J dropped 4 bases, with 16 bases sitting between them. Germline values: CDR1 SEHNR, CDR2 FQNEAQ (reference sequence). The CDR3 spans 15 residues. CDR3 coding DNA: TGTGCCAGCAGCTTTGATCTTTACAGAAGTTACGAGCAGTACTTC. It translates to CASSFDLYRSYEQYF.

The chain combines TRBV5-4 with TRBJ2-7; TRBD1 aligns across 8 bases. There are 16 residues in the CDR3. With V trimmed by 4 bases and J by 2 bases, 11 bases remained unmatched. CDR1 and CDR2 (germline): SGHNT, YYREEE (reference sequence). CDR3 sequence reads: CASSPYPGQGAYEQYF. The CDR3 DNA reads TGTGCCAGCAGCCCTTATCCCGGACAGGGAGCCTACGAGCAGTACTTC.

The chain has TRBV7-6 and TRBJ1-1; tentative D call: TRBD1 (6 bases). In germline, CDR1 is SGHVS, CDR2 FNYEAQ. Trimming stripped 5 bases from V and 0 bases from J, with 19 bases between. CDR3 length: 17 residues. CDR3 DNA sequence: TGTGCCAGCAGCCCAGGACAGCCAACCCCTATGAACACTGAAGCTTTCTTT. This codes for CASSPGQPTPMNTEAFF. Filled out from reference TRBV7-6 and TRBJ1-1, the complete variable domain reads GAGVSQSPRYKVTKRGQDVALRCDPISGHVSLYWYRQALGQGPEFLTYFNYEAQQDKSGLPNDRFSAERPEGSISTLTIQRTEQRDSAMYRCASSPGQPTPMNTEAFFGQGTRLTVV.

A single count supports this clone. The V call is TRBV5-1, the J call TRBJ1-4; tentatively, D is TRBD1 (5 bases). V lost 5 bases to trimming and J lost 5 bases, with 13 bases between them. This CDR3 has 14 amino acids. Per the germline V gene, CDR1 is SGHRS and CDR2 is YFSETQ. The CDR3 loop reads CASRPGGINEKLFF. As DNA, the CDR3 is TGCGCCAGCAGACCGGGGGGGATAAATGAAAAACTGTTTTTT.

The chain is built from TRBV24-1 and TRBJ2-3; 8 nucleotides agree with TRBD2. The trim removed 4 bases at V and 3 bases at J, leaving 8 bases unmatched. There are 16 residues in the CDR3. Germline CDR1 and CDR2: KGHDR and SFDVKD. CDR3 residues: CATSDSGLEQTDTQYF. The CDR3 DNA sequence: TGTGCCACCAGTGACTCGGGACTAGAACAAACAGATACGCAGTATTTT.

This sequence joins TRBV9 and TRBJ1-1; tentative D call: TRBD1 (5 bases). Trimming pared 4 bases from V and 6 bases from J, leaving 13 bases between. From germline, CDR1 is SGDLS and CDR2 YYNGEE. The CDR3 sequence is 13 residues long. This chain's CDR3 is CASSSRDYSEAFF. CDR3 nucleotide sequence: TGTGCCAGCAGCAGCAGGGATTACTCTGAAGCTTTCTTT.

The chain has TRBV28 and TRBJ1-4, with D possibly matching TRBD1 (6 bases). Trimming shortened V by 11 bases and J by 8 bases, and 18 bases separated the two germline ends. The CDR3 is made up of 13 amino acids. Germline CDR1 MDHEN, CDR2 SYDVKM. The DNA for the CDR3 is TGTGCCGGCCGAAACAGGGAGGGGGAAAAACTGTTTTTT. Its translation is CAGRNREGEKLFF. Full variable domain (remainder filled in from reference TRBV28 and TRBJ1-4): DVKVTQSSRYLVKRTGEKVFLECVQDMDHENMFWYRQDPGLGLRLIYFSYDVKMKEKGDIPEGYSVSREKKERFSLILESASTNQTSMYLCAGRNREGEKLFFGSGTQLSVL.

In DNA, the CDR3 is TGTGCCACCTCGTACAGGGGCCTCACAGATACGCAGTATTTT. It specifies CATSYRGLTDTQYF. V gene TRBV24-1 combines with J gene TRBJ2-3, with 7 positions matching TRBD1. The CDR3 consists of 14 residues. Trimming cost V 9 bases and J 2 bases; bases outside gene matches: 7. Germline V gene sequence: CDR1 KGHDR, CDR2 SFDVKD.

The chain recombines TRBV5-1 with TRBJ1-2; no clear D. Germline CDR1 reads SGHRS; CDR2 reads YFSETQ. Trimming shortened V by 3 bases and J by 3 bases, and 12 bases separated the two germline ends. The length of the CDR3 is 14 residues. The CDR3 nucleotides are TGCGCCAGCAGCTCAGATATCGGGGACTATGGCTACACCTTC. Translation gives CASSSDIGDYGYTF.

The CDR3 coding sequence is TGCGCCAGCAGCTTGGACAAGAACACCGGGGAGCTGTTTTTT. Protein: CASSLDKNTGELFF. This chain joins TRBV5-1 and TRBJ2-2; no clear D. CDR3 length: 14 amino acids. The germline V gene encodes CDR1 SGHRS and CDR2 YFSETQ. V dropped 0 bases and J dropped 1 base, with 4 bases sitting between them.

This clone was observed a few times. The J gene is TRBJ1-3, the V gene TRBV7-2, with D possibly being TRBD1 (5 bases). Germline values: CDR1 SGHTA, CDR2 FQGNSA. Trimming shortened V by 6 bases and J by 2 bases, and 17 bases separated the two germline ends. The CDR3 sequence is 16 residues long. The CDR3 is CASRPGGALTGNTIYF. Written as DNA, the CDR3 is TGTGCCAGCAGGCCGGGAGGGGCGCTTACTGGAAACACCATATATTTT.

The gene calls are TRBV24-1 and TRBJ2-7; D gene uncertain. From germline, CDR1 is KGHDR and CDR2 SFDVKD. CDR3 length equals 12 residues. The V end lost 5 bases, the J end lost 0 bases, and 4 bases lay between the germline ends. The CDR3 DNA reads as TGTGCCACCAGTGCAGGCTCCTACGAGCAGTACTTC. Translating gives CATSAGSYEQYF.

The chain employs TRBV29-1 and TRBJ2-7, with 7 bases fitting TRBD1. V was pared by 4 bases and J by 2 bases, with 8 bases of the junction left unmatched. Germline V gives CDR1 SQVTM, CDR2 ANQGSEA. This CDR3 contains 14 residues. DNA of the CDR3: TGCAGCGTTGGGGATTACAGGGGCGCCTACGAGCAGTACTTC. It is translated as CSVGDYRGAYEQYF.

The chain has TRBV7-2 and TRBJ1-6; D gene unclear. Trimming pared 2 bases from V and 14 bases from J, leaving 10 bases between. The CDR3 is 12 amino acids. The germline V gene has CDR1 SGHTA and CDR2 FQGNSA. CDR3 sequence (DNA): TGTGCCAGCAGCTTATTCGGGTTGTCCCTCCACTTT. Its translation is CASSLFGLSLHF.

This chain connects TRBV11-3 to TRBJ2-1, with TRBD2 matching over 8 bases. Losses at the gene ends were 4 bases for V and 4 bases for J; bases not matched to a gene: 6. The germline V gene encodes CDR1 SGHNT and CDR2 YENEEA. The CDR3 is 15 residues long. The CDR3 loop reads CASSSGGPEYNEQFF. The CDR3, as DNA: TGTGCCAGCAGCTCGGGGGGGCCCGAATACAATGAGCAGTTCTTC.

This clone was counted a single time. CDR3 region: CASSPQMAGGYNYGYTF. CDR3 DNA: TGTGCCAGCTCACCACAAATGGCAGGGGGCTACAACTATGGCTACACCTTC. The V gene is TRBV18, the J gene TRBJ1-2, with 8 bases identical to TRBD1. V shed 1 base and J 2 bases; nucleotides not matched to a gene: 9. There are 17 residues in the CDR3. Germline CDR1 is KGHSH and CDR2 is LQKENI.